This T cell receptor (beta chain) was obtained from a study of cytomegalovirus exposure and HLA in healthy donors. Study findings and constraints: Associated with cytomegalovirus, according to the listing, were around 170 TCR beta chains. Later genetic work tied a missense DCLRE1C variant to beta-chain V and J trimming. A later examination showed that TCR association rates differed by HLA locus, with DRB1 most and HLA-C fewest. Excluded were some V segments that proved indistinguishable, including TRBV6-2 and TRBV6-3.

On this clone: Antigen unknown.

Amplification used 60 Vbeta primers and 13 Jbeta primers. Profiled with immunoSEQ multiplex PCR; TCRdb holds only in-frame clones, not every one. This table has about 160,000 clones, about 65% appearing once. V dropped 0 bases and J dropped 5; count of bases not matched to a gene: 7. The CDR3 has 16 amino acids. Germline CDR1 and CDR2: MNHEY and SVGAGI. Sequenced: PBMCs. The V call is TRBV6-5, the J call TRBJ2-7, with 10 nucleotides matching TRBD1. This TCR was recovered from a man between 40 and 49 years old in good health and CMV-seropositive. DNA for the CDR3: TGTGCCAGCAGTTACTCGATGAGACAGGGGGCCCACGAGCAGTACTTC. Amino acid sequence: CASSYSMRQGAHEQYF.